Included here is one T cell receptor (beta chain) sequence, with context. Assay: immunoSEQ multiplex PCR; the TCRdb copy retains only in-frame clones and omits some. The repertoire holds about 320,000 clones, with around 85% as singletons. The entry originates in a study of blood T cell repertoires in COVID-19. Study information: Specimens from acute and convalescent COVID-19 originated in the United States, Italy and Spain.

This CDR3 has 17 residues. V lost 4 bases to trimming and J lost 4 bases; unmatched junction nucleotides: 7. Per germline, CDR1 SGHNT and CDR2 YENEEA. Sequencing was performed on PBMCs or T cells enriched from blood (not recorded which). The clonotype was recovered from a woman under 40 who had been exposed to COVID-19. This rearrangement joins TRBV11-3 to TRBJ2-3, with 14 bases fitting TRBD2. The CDR3 DNA is TGTGCCAGCAGCTCCCGAGGACTAGCGGGGGGCGCAGATACGCAGTATTTT. This translates into CASSSRGLAGGADTQYF.